The following is a TCR beta chain sequence with its context. As yet, its antigen is unknown. This entry comes from a study of shared clonotypes between healthy human individuals. Overall study results and limits: Naive subsets generally exceeded memory subsets in estimated richness. For naive CD4 cells, roughly 5% of clonotypes were shared across a few donors.

Positively selected for CCR7, the CD45RO-negative cells used as naive CD8 cells excluded terminally differentiated effector memory CD45RA+ cells. The study drew all its donors from Caucasian adults living in Nashville, Tennessee. The CDR3 runs 15 residues. Trimming removed 5 bases from V and 0 bases from J, with 11 bases in between. The germline gives CDR1 LNHDA, CDR2 SQIVND (reference sequence). At the deep level, the assay was run. Using immunoSEQ multiplex PCR, the repertoire was profiled, and TCRdb retains in-frame clones only, with some absent. The sample holds about 580,000 clones, roughly 98% seen once.

The specimen sequenced was naive CD8+ T cells sorted from blood. This TCR was recovered from a man younger than 45 in good health. V usage is TRBV19 and J usage is TRBJ1-3; tentative D call: TRBD1 (5 bases). CDR3 protein: CASSWQGDSGNTIYF. In DNA form, the CDR3 reads TGTGCCAGTAGTTGGCAGGGAGACTCTGGAAACACCATATATTTT.